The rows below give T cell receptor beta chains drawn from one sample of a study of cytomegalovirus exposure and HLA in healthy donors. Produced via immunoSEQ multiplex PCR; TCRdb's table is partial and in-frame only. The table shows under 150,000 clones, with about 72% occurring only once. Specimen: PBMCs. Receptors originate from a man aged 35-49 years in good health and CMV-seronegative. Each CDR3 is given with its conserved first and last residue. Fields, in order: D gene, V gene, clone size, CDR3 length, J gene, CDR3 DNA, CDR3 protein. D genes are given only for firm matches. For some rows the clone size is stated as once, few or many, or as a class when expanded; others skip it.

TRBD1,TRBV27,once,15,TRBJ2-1,TGTGCCAGCAGTTTAAGGACAGGAACCTACAATGAGCAGTTCTTC,CASSLRTGTYNEQFF
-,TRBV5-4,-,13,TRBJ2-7,TGTGCCAGCAGCTTGGCATCGGGGGACGAGCAGTACTTC,CASSLASGDEQYF
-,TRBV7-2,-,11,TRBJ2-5,TGTGCCAGCAGCTCTCAAGAGACCCAGTACTTC,CASSSQETQYF
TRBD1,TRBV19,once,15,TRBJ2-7,TGTGCCAGTAGTATTTTGGGACAGGGTCACTACGAGCAGTACTTC,CASSILGQGHYEQYF
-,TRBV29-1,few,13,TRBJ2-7,TGCAGCGTTGAGAGGCAGGGGACCTACGAGCAGTACTTC,CSVERQGTYEQYF
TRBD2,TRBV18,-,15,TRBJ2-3,TGTGCCAGCTCACCCTTAGCGGGAGGCACAGATACGCAGTATTTT,CASSPLAGGTDTQYF
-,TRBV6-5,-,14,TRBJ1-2,TGTGCCAGCAGTCCCGCTAGAGTCTTTGGAGGCTACCCCTTC,CASSPARVFGGYPF
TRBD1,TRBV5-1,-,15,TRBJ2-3,TGCGCCAGCAGCTTCGCGAGGGACAGGACAGATACGCAGTATTTT,CASSFARDRTDTQYF
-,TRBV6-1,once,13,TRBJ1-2,TGTGCCAGCAGGATGACAGCTAACTATGGCTACACCTTC,CASRMTANYGYTF
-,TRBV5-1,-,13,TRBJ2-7,TGCGCCAGCAGCTTGGCAGGGACCTACGAGCAGTACTTC,CASSLAGTYEQYF
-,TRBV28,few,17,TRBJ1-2,TGTGCCAGCAGTTTATCGGGACATACGCCGGTGGACTATGGCTACACCTTC,CASSLSGHTPVDYGYTF
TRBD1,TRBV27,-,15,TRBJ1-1,TGTGCCAGCAGTATCTACAGGGGGGCGAACACTGAAGCTTTCTTT,CASSIYRGANTEAFF
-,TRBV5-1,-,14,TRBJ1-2,TGCGCCAGCAGCCCGGACAACCTTAACTATGGCTACACCTTC,CASSPDNLNYGYTF
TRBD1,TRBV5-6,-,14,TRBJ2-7,TGTGCCAGCAGCGTGCCGGGACAGAACTACGAGCAGTACTTC,CASSVPGQNYEQYF
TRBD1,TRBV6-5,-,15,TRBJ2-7,TGTGCCAGCAGTTATTCCGGGACAGGGCCCTACGAGCAGTACTTC,CASSYSGTGPYEQYF
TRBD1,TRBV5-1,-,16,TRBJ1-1,TGCGCCAGCAGCTTGGTCGGGACAGGACGGAACACTGAAGCTTTCTTT,CASSLVGTGRNTEAFF
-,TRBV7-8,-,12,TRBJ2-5,TGTGCCAGCAGCTCCCTCGTAGAGACCCAGTACTTC,CASSSLVETQYF
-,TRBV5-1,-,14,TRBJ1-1,TGCGCCAGCAGCTTGGCCCAGGAAAACACTGAAGCTTTCTTT,CASSLAQENTEAFF
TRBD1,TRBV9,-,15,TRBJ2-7,TGTGCCAGCAGCGCGAACGGACAGGGAGACTACGAGCAGTACTTC,CASSANGQGDYEQYF
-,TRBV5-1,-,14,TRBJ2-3,TGCGCCAGCAGCTTAAGCGGAGCAAGAGATACGCAGTATTTT,CASSLSGARDTQYF
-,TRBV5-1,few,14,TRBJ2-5,TGCGCCAGCAGCTTGGGAATAGGGGAGGCGACCCAGTACTTC,CASSLGIGEATQYF
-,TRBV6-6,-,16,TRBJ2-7,TGTGCCAGCAGTGCCTACCGGGACTCGGGGTTCTACGAGCAGTACTTC,CASSAYRDSGFYEQYF
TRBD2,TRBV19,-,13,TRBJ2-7,TGTGCCACAACGGCCAGAGCGGGGTACGAGCAGTACTTC,CATTARAGYEQYF
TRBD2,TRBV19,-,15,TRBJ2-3,TGTGCCAGTAGTATAGTAGCGGGGTTGACAGATACGCAGTATTTT,CASSIVAGLTDTQYF
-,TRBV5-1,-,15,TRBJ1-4,TGCGCCAGCAGTTTTTCAGGGGCTTCGGATGAAAAACTGTTTTTT,CASSFSGASDEKLFF
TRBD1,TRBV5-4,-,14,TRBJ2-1,TGTGCCAGCAGCTTCGACAGGGTCTACAATGAGCAGTTCTTC,CASSFDRVYNEQFF
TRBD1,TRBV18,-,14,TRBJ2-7,TGTGCCAGCTCGAGGGACAGGGGGCAAGACGAGCAGTACTTC,CASSRDRGQDEQYF
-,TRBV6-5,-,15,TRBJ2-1,TGTGCCAGCAGTTACTCTGGGGCAGGGGCCAATGAGCAGTTCTTC,CASSYSGAGANEQFF
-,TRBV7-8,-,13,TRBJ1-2,TGTGCCAGCAGCTTAGCACAGATCTATGGCTACACCTTC,CASSLAQIYGYTF
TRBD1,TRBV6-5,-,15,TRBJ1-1,TGTGCCAGCAGGACGGGACAGGGGGCGAGGACTGAAGCTTTCTTT,CASRTGQGARTEAFF
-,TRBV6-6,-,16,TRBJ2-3,TGTGCCAGCAGTTACCCCCCTTCACATAGCACAGATACGCAGTATTTT,CASSYPPSHSTDTQYF
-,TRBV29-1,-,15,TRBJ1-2,TGCAGCGTTGGACAGCCTATTTCTCCTAACTATGGCTACCCCTTC,CSVGQPISPNYGYPF
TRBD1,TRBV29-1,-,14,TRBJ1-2,TGCAGCGTTGGTAACCGGGACAGGGTCGGAGGCTACCCCTTC,CSVGNRDRVGGYPF